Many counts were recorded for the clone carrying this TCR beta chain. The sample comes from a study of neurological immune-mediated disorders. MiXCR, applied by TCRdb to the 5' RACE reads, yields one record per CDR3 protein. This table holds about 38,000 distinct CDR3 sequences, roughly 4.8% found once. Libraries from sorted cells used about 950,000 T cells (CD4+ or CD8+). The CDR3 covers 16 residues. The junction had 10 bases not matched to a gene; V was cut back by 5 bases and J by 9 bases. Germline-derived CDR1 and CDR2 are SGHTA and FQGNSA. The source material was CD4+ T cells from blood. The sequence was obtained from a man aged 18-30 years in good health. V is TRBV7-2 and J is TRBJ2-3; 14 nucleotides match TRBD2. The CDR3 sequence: CASSPMTSGGARTQYF. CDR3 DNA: TGTGCCAGCAGCCCCATGACTAGCGGGGGGGCCCGGACGCAGTATTTT.